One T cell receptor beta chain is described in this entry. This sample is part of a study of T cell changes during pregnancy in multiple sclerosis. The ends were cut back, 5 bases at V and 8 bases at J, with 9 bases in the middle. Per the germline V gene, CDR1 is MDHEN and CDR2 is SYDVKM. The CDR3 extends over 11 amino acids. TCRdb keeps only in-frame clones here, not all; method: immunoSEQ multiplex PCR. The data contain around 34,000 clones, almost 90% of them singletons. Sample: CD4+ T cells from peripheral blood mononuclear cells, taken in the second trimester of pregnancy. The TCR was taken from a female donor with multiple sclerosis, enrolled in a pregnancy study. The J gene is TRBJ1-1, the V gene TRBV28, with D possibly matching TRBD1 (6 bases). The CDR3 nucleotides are TGTGCCAGCAGTATAGGGACAGAAGCTTTCTTT. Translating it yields CASSIGTEAFF.